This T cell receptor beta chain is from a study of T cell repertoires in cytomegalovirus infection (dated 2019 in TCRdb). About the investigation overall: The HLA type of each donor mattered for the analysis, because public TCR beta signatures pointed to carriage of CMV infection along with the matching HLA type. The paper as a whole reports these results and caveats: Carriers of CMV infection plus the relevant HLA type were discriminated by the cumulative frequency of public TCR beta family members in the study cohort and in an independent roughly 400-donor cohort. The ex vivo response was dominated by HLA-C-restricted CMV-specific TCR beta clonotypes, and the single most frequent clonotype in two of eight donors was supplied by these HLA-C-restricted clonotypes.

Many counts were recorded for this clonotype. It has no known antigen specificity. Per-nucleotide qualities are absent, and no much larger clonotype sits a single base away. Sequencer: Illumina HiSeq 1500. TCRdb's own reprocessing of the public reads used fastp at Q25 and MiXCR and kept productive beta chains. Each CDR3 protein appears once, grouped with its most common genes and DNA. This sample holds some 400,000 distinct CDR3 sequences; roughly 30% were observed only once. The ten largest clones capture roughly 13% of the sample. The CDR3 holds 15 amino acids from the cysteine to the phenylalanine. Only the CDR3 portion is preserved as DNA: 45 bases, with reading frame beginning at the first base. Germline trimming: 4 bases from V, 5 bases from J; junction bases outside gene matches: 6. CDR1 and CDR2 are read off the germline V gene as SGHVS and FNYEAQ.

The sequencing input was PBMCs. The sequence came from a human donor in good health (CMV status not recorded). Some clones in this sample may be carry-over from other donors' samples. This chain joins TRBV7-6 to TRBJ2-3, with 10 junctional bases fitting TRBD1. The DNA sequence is TGTGCCAGCAGCTCGGGACAGGGGTGGGGAGATACGCAGTATTTT. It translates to CASSSGQGWGDTQYF. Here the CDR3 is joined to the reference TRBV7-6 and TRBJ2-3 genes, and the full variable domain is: GAGVSQSPRYKVTKRGQDVALRCDPISGHVSLYWYRQALGQGPEFLTYFNYEAQQDKSGLPNDRFSAERPEGSISTLTIQRTEQRDSAMYRCASSSGQGWGDTQYFGPGTRLTVL.